A single sample is the source of the 12 T cell receptor beta chains below, sequenced in a study of blood T cell repertoires in COVID-19. Measured with immunoSEQ multiplex PCR; TCRdb has only the in-frame clones, and not every one. The table includes about 180,000 clones, around 86% detected once. The sequencing sample was made of peripheral blood. The source of these receptors is a man aged 55 to 70 with COVID-19, enrolled during active disease.

This clone was detected only a few times. This chain uses TRBV19 with TRBJ2-7; 9 bases are a match to TRBD1. The CDR3 spans 15 residues. CDR1 LNHDA and CDR2 SQIVND come from the germline V gene (reference sequence). V lost 5 bases, J lost 6 bases, and 11 bases stayed unmatched. This CDR3 reads CASSVHRGQESEQYF. In nucleotides, the CDR3 is TGTGCCAGTAGTGTACACAGGGGGCAAGAGTCCGAGCAGTACTTC.

The chain carries TRBV30 and TRBJ2-7; TRBD2 matches at 9 bases. The CDR3 covers 14 residues. Looked up from germline, CDR1 is GTSNPN and CDR2 is SVGIG (reference sequence). Trimming took 0 bases from V and 3 from J; bases not matched to a gene: 3. CDR3 bases: TGTGCCTGGAGTGTGTCTAGCGGGGTCTACGAGCAGTACTTC. This codes for CAWSVSSGVYEQYF.

The gene calls are TRBV2 and TRBJ1-1, with TRBD1 identical over 7 bases. From germline, CDR1 is SNHLY and CDR2 FYNNEI. The CDR3 contains 14 residues. The trim removed 5 bases at V and 4 bases at J, leaving 7 bases unmatched. CDR3 loop: CASSQRGQSTEAFF. Here the CDR3 DNA reads TGTGCCAGCAGTCAGAGGGGGCAGAGCACTGAAGCTTTCTTT.

This clone was found once. The CDR3, as DNA: TGTGCCAGCGTCAGGGGGCTTAGTGGGGATGGCTACACCTTC. Protein sequence: CASVRGLSGDGYTF. The chain links TRBV2 to TRBJ1-2, with 8 bases that match TRBD1. The CDR3 covers 14 residues. CDR1 is SNHLY and CDR2 is FYNNEI in the germline V gene. Trimming removed 8 bases from V and 6 bases from J; junction bases left unmatched: 11.

V gene TRBV19 combines with J gene TRBJ1-2; 8 bases map to TRBD1. Germline values: CDR1 LNHDA, CDR2 SQIVND (reference sequence). Trimming removed 4 bases from V and 5 bases from J; junction bases left unmatched: 6. The CDR3 is 14 residues long. The CDR3 DNA sequence: TGTGCCAGTAGTACGCAGGGGGCCTCATATGGCTACACCTTC. It translates to CASSTQGASYGYTF.

This chain joins TRBV11-2 and TRBJ2-2; 7 nucleotides line up with TRBD1. Germline CDR1 is SGHAT and CDR2 is FQNNGV. The CDR3 is made up of 14 amino acids. V shed 11 bases and J 5 bases; nucleotides not matched to a gene: 11. DNA for the CDR3: TGTGCCGTACGACAGGGTGTGGCAACCGGGGAGCTGTTTTTT. Translated, it gives CAVRQGVATGELFF. Looking up the rest from reference TRBV11-2 and TRBJ2-2 gives the full variable domain: EAGVAQSPRYKIIEKRQSVAFWCNPISGHATLYWYQQILGQGPKLLIQFQNNGVVDDSQLPKDRFSAERLKGVDSTLKIQPAKLEDSAVYLCAVRQGVATGELFFGEGSRLTVL.

The V and J genes are TRBV6-6 and TRBJ1-4; D unresolved. This CDR3 is 11 amino acids long. Germline CDR1 MNHNY, CDR2 SVGAGI (reference sequence). V was clipped by 4 bases and J by 7 bases, with 4 bases between them. CDR3 DNA: TGTGCCAGCAGTTTATCTGAAAAACTGTTTTTT. Protein product: CASSLSEKLFF.

The chain couples TRBV21-1 to TRBJ2-5; the listed D gene, TRBD1, was not tested against the DNA. TRBV21-1 is marked as a pseudogene. The CDR3 spans 15 residues. This CDR3 is CASSKGQGSRETQYF. CDR3 in DNA: TGTGCCAGCAGCAAGGGACAGGGATCTAGGGAGACCCAGTACTTC.

This CDR3 reads CASSRSNVGRNQPQHF. CDR3 nucleotides: TGTGCCAGCTCACGGAGTAACGTCGGTCGCAATCAGCCCCAGCATTTT. The V call is TRBV18, the J call TRBJ1-5; D is unclear. CDR1 is KGHSH and CDR2 is LQKENI in the germline V gene. The CDR3 runs 16 residues. The ends were cut back, 4 bases at V and 2 bases at J, with 15 bases in the middle. Combining the CDR3 with reference TRBV18 and TRBJ1-5 gives the whole variable domain NAGVMQNPRHLVRRRGQEARLRCSPMKGHSHVYWYRQLPEEGLKFMVYLQKENIIDESGMPKERFSAEFPKEGPSILRIQQVVRGDSAAYFCASSRSNVGRNQPQHFGDGTRLSIL.

The table lists this clone with a count of one. The chain carries TRBV4-3 and TRBJ2-1; 14 nucleotides line up with TRBD2. Germline CDR1 is LGHNA and CDR2 is YSLEER. The CDR3 has 20 residues. The V gene end was trimmed by 3 bases and the J gene end by 8 bases; junction bases not matched to a gene: 18. In DNA form, the CDR3 reads TGCGCCAGCAGCCAGAGGGCGGACAGGGCAGGGACTAGCGGGAGTTATGAGCAGTTCTTC. Translation gives CASSQRADRAGTSGSYEQFF.

This clone showed up just once. The chain is built from TRBV7-2 and TRBJ2-5; 8 bases map to TRBD1. The CDR3 contains 16 residues. Germline trimming cut 0 bases from V and 5 bases from J; bases unmatched to any gene: 8. Germline assignment: CDR1 SGHTA and CDR2 FQGNSA. This CDR3 is CASSLAGRGQVETQYF. CDR3 DNA: TGTGCCAGCAGCTTAGCTGGCAGGGGGCAGGTTGAGACCCAGTACTTC.

This chain's CDR3 is CASSLALGGMAYEQYF. The CDR3 DNA is TGTGCCAGCAGCTTGGCCTTGGGGGGAATGGCCTACGAGCAGTACTTC. The genes are TRBV5-5 and TRBJ2-7, with D possibly TRBD2 on 6 matching bases. Trimming pared 0 bases from V and 2 bases from J, leaving 15 bases between. The CDR3 extends over 16 amino acids. CDR1 and CDR2 (germline): SGHKS, YYEKEE (reference sequence).